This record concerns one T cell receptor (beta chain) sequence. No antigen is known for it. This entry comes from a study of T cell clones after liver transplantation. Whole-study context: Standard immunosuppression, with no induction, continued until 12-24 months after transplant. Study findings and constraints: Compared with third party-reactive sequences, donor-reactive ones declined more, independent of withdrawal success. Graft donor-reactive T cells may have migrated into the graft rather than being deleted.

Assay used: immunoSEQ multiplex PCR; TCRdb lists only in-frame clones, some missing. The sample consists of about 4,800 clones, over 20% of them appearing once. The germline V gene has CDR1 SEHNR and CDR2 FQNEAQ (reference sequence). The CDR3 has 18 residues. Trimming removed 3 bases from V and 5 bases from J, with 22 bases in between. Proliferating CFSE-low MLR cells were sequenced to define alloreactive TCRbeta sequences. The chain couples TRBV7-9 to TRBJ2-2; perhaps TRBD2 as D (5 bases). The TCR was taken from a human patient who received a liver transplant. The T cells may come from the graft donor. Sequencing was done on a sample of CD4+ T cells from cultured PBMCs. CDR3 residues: CASSFLAVEGRGTGELFF. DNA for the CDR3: TGTGCCAGCAGCTTCTTAGCCGTAGAGGGCCGAGGGACCGGGGAGCTGTTTTTT.